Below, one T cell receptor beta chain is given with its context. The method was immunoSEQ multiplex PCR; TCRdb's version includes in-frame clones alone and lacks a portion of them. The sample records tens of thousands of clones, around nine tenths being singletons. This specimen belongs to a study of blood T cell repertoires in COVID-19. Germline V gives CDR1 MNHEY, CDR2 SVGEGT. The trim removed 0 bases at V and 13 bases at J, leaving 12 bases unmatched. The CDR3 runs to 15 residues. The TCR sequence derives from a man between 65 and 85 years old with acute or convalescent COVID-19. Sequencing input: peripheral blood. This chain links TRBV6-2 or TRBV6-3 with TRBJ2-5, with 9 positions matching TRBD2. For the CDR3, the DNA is TGTGCCAGCAGTTACTCGATCCGCGGGAGGGGAATTCTGTACTTC. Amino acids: CASSYSIRGRGILYF.